This note documents a single T cell receptor beta chain sequence. Its specificity is not known. The data are from a study of T cell repertoires in cytomegalovirus infection. For the study at large: CMV infection and matching HLA type were both indicated by public TCR beta signatures.

TCRdb reanalysed the reads using MiXCR and keeps one entry per CDR3 protein. The data contain hundreds of thousands of distinct CDR3 sequences, roughly 26% of them seen just once; the ten biggest clones take up around 7.6%. The CDR3 is 14 amino acids. Germline V gene lookup returns CDR1 LGHNA and CDR2 YNFKEQ. The V and J ends lost 0 bases and 1 base respectively, with 6 bases between them. Study conclusions and caveats: Of the TCR beta families, the public ones yielded a cumulative frequency that identified carriers of CMV plus the relevant HLA. CMV-specific TCR beta clonotypes restricted by HLA-C were the ones dominating the ex vivo response.

The source is a human donor in good health (CMV status not recorded). Some clones in this sample may be carry-over from other donors' samples. The rearrangement links TRBV4-2 to TRBJ1-2, with unresolved D. Sequences were obtained from CD8+ T cells from PBMCs. Written as DNA, the CDR3 is TGTGCCAGCAGCCAAGAGGTCCTTAACTATGGCTACACCTTC. Encoded protein: CASSQEVLNYGYTF.